The rows below give T cell receptor beta chains drawn from one sample of a study of cytomegalovirus exposure and HLA in healthy donors. TCRdb keeps only in-frame clones here, not all; method: immunoSEQ multiplex PCR. The sample table includes 120,000 or so clones. Sequencing input: PBMCs. The receptors come from a man younger than 35 in good health and CMV-seronegative. CDR3s include the opening cysteine and the closing phenylalanine or tryptophan. D genes are given only for firm matches.

j_gene	v_gene	len	d_gene	CDR3nt	CDR3aa
TRBJ2-3	TRBV12-5	12	.	TGTGCTAGTGGCCCCAAAACAGATACGCAGTATTTT	CASGPKTDTQYF
TRBJ1-2	TRBV18	16	.	TGTGCCAGCTCCCAGCAAGGAGGACCCCTTAACTATGGCTACACCTTC	CASSQQGGPLNYGYTF
TRBJ2-7	TRBV29-1	15	.	TGCAGCGTTGAGGCTGTCGGGTTTCAATCCTACGAGCAGTACTTC	CSVEAVGFQSYEQYF
TRBJ2-3	TRBV9	16	TRBD2	TGTGCCAGCAGCGGAATAGCGGGAGGGGGAACAGATACGCAGTATTTT	CASSGIAGGGTDTQYF
TRBJ2-5	TRBV9	11	.	TGTGCCAGCAGCGCTGAAGAGACCCAGTACTTC	CASSAEETQYF
TRBJ1-4	TRBV28	16	TRBD1	TGTGCCAGCAGTTCCCCCTTTCAGGGGGCGAATGAAAAACTGTTTTTT	CASSSPFQGANEKLFF
TRBJ1-2	TRBV28	15	.	TGTGCCAGCAGTTGGGGATCCGGGGGTCCTTATGGCTACACCTTC	CASSWGSGGPYGYTF
TRBJ1-5	TRBV4-1	14	TRBD1	TGCGCCAGCAGCCTCAGGGGGCGAGGTCAGCCCCAGCATTTT	CASSLRGRGQPQHF
TRBJ1-1	TRBV9	11	.	TGTGCCAGCGGGGGGGCCGGTAGGGCTTTCTTT	CASGGAGRAFF
TRBJ2-5	TRBV6-1	16	TRBD1	TGTGCCAGCAGTGAAATGGAGGGACAGGGGGGAGAGACCCAGTACTTC	CASSEMEGQGGETQYF
TRBJ2-5	TRBV7-3	12	.	TGTGCCAGCAGCGACAGCCAAGAGACCCAGTACTTC	CASSDSQETQYF
TRBJ2-1	TRBV6-4	15	.	TGTGCCAGCAGTGACTCCGGGACAAACTACAATGAGCAGTTCTTC	CASSDSGTNYNEQFF
TRBJ2-7	TRBV6-1	12	.	TGTGCCAGCAGCACCTTAGCCTACGAGCAGTACTTC	CASSTLAYEQYF
TRBJ1-1	TRBV4-2	14	.	TGTGCCAGCAGCCAAGATTTTACCGCAGGTGAAGCTTTCTTT	CASSQDFTAGEAFF
TRBJ1-1	TRBV2	13	.	TGTGCCAGCATAATCGGGGAGGACACTGAAGCTTTCTTT	CASIIGEDTEAFF
TRBJ2-1	TRBV18	13	.	TGTGCCAGCTCACGACAAAACTACAATGAGCAGTTCTTC	CASSRQNYNEQFF
TRBJ1-5	TRBV28	16	.	TGTGCCAGCAGTGGGGCGGGAGAAGATAGTAATCAGCCCCAGCATTTT	CASSGAGEDSNQPQHF
TRBJ2-7	TRBV7-9	13	.	TGTGCCAGCAGCTTAGCAGGGGGCTACGAGCAGTACTTC	CASSLAGGYEQYF
TRBJ1-2	TRBV7-7	14	.	TGTGCTAGCAGTCGCTACAGGGCGGTTTACGGCTACACCTTC	CASSRYRAVYGYTF
TRBJ2-7	TRBV28	14	TRBD2	TGTGCCAGCAGTCCTAGCGGGAGACCTCGCGAGCAGTACTTC	CASSPSGRPREQYF
TRBJ2-5	TRBV5-1	11	.	TGCGCCAGCAGCTTCCGTGAGACCCAGTACTTC	CASSFRETQYF
TRBJ2-2	TRBV9	17	TRBD2	TGTGCCAGCAGCGTAGCTCAGGGACTAGCGGGGACCGGGGAGCTGTTTTTT	CASSVAQGLAGTGELFF
TRBJ1-6	TRBV5-6	16	.	TGTGCCAGCAGCTTGAACCCGAGCTCCTATAATTCACCCCTCCACTTT	CASSLNPSSYNSPLHF
TRBJ2-7	TRBV11-2	15	.	TGTGCCAGCAGCCAGAGAGGAACAGGCCCCTACGAGCAGTACTTC	CASSQRGTGPYEQYF
TRBJ2-5	TRBV23-1	12	.	TGCGCCAGCAGAAGAAATCAGGAGACCCAGTACTTC	CASRRNQETQYF
TRBJ2-1	TRBV18	13	.	TGTGCCAGCTCGCTGGACAGCTCCAATGAGCAGTTCTTC	CASSLDSSNEQFF
TRBJ2-2	TRBV19	17	.	TGTGCCAGTAGTATAAGTCAGGGGGGTATAGGCACCGGGGAGCTGTTTTTT	CASSISQGGIGTGELFF
TRBJ1-4	TRBV4-2	14	.	TGTGCCAGCAGCCAGCGAGAAGCTAATGAAAAACTGTTTTTT	CASSQREANEKLFF
TRBJ1-4	TRBV7-2	15	.	TGTGCCAGCAGCCGTGAGGGTTTAACTAATGAAAAACTGTTTTTT	CASSREGLTNEKLFF
TRBJ1-4	TRBV5-6	13	.	TGTGCCAGCAGCTTGGGGGCTGGGAGAAAACTGTTTTTT	CASSLGAGRKLFF
TRBJ1-3	TRBV7-9	15	TRBD1	TGTGCCAGCAGCTTAAGACAGGGCTCTGGAAACACCATATATTTT	CASSLRQGSGNTIYF
TRBJ2-7	TRBV7-9	13	.	TGTGCCAGCAGCTTGACACCCCCCGTCGAGCAGTACTTC	CASSLTPPVEQYF
TRBJ2-7	TRBV6-1	14	.	TGTGCCAGCAGCTTAAGGATCCGGGGATCCGAGCAGTACTTC	CASSLRIRGSEQYF
TRBJ2-6	TRBV27	17	TRBD1	TGTGCCAGCAGTTCAACGACAGGGACCTCTGGGGCCAACGTCCTGACTTTC	CASSSTTGTSGANVLTF
TRBJ2-1	TRBV19	16	TRBD2	TGTGCCAGTAGTATAGCCACTAGCGGGAGATACAATGAGCAGTTCTTC	CASSIATSGRYNEQFF
TRBJ2-2	TRBV29-1	13	TRBD1	TGCAGCGTGGGACAGGGGAACACCGGGGAGCTGTTTTTT	CSVGQGNTGELFF
TRBJ2-2	TRBV9	16	TRBD2	TGTGCCAGCAGCGTCGTTAGCGGGACAAACACCGGGGAGCTGTTTTTT	CASSVVSGTNTGELFF
TRBJ2-5	TRBV18	14	TRBD2	TGTGCCAGCTCACCAACGGGGAGGGGAGAGACCCAGTACTTC	CASSPTGRGETQYF
TRBJ2-5	TRBV5-1	14	TRBD1	TGCGCCAGCAGAGTTGGGACAGCCCAAGAGACCCAGTACTTC	CASRVGTAQETQYF
TRBJ2-3	TRBV6-4	14	.	TGTGCCAGCAGTGATGGGGGCGGCACAGATACGCAGTATTTT	CASSDGGGTDTQYF